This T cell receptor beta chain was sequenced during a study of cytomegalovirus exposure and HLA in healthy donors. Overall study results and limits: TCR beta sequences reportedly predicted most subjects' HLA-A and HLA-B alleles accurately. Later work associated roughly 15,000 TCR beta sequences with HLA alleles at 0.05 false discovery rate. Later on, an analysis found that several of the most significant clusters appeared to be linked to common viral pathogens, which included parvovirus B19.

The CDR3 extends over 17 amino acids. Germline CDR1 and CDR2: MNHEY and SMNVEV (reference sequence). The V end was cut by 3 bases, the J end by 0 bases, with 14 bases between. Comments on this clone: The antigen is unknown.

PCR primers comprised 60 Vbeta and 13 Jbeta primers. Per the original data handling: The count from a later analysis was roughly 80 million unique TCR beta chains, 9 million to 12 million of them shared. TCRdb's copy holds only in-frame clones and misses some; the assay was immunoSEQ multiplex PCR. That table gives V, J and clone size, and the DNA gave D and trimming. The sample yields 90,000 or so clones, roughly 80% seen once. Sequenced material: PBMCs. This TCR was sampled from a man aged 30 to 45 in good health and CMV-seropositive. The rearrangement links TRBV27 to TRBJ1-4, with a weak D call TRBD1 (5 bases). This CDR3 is CASSLDKSFATNEKLFF. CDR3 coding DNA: TGTGCCAGCAGTTTGGACAAATCCTTTGCAACTAATGAAAAACTGTTTTTT.